Listed below are T cell receptor beta chains from one sample, sequenced in a study of identical twins. One entry per CDR3 protein results from TCRdb running MiXCR on the 5' RACE reads. Of about 240,000 distinct CDR3 sequences in the sample, about 10% are singletons; the top ten hold more than 8%. The sample taken for sequencing was memory T cells sorted from blood. The source of these receptors is a man in his fifties or sixties in good health. Each CDR3 is given with its conserved first and last residue. The order of the fields is D gene, clone size, V gene, J gene, CDR3 DNA, CDR3 protein. The D gene is left open where the match is weak. Where a row states a size, it is once, few, many or the class of an expanded clone; other rows omit it.

TRBD1	few	TRBV29-1	TRBJ2-1	TGCAGCGTCGCAGGGACAGGGGCCTGGGTTGAGCAGTTCTTC	CSVAGTGAWVEQFF
TRBD2	NA	TRBV20-1	TRBJ2-7	TGCAGTCCCCATCCTGCGGAGCGGGATTTTTACGAGCAGTACTTC	CSPHPAERDFYEQYF
NA	many	TRBV9	TRBJ2-7	TGTGCCAGCCATTGCGGACAGTTCTACGAGCAGTACTTC	CASHCGQFYEQYF
NA	NA	TRBV9	TRBJ1-1	TGTGCCAGCAGCGTAGGTCTGGGTCAGGGGCAGGGTGAAGCTTTCTTT	CASSVGLGQGQGEAFF
NA	few	TRBV11-1	TRBJ2-5	TGTGCCAGCAGCTTAGCGTTTAGCCGATTCAACAACAGGGACCAAGAGACCCAGTACTTC	CASSLAFSRFNNRDQETQYF
TRBD1	few	TRBV20-1	TRBJ1-4	TGCAGTGCTAGACCGACAGGGGTCTTAGAAAAACTGTTTTTT	CSARPTGVLEKLFF
NA	NA	TRBV5-1	TRBJ2-5	TGCGCCAGCAGCTTGGTGTTCCAAGGGGTAATTGGAGAGACCCAGTACTTC	CASSLVFQGVIGETQYF
TRBD2	few	TRBV7-6	TRBJ2-7	TGTGCCAGCAGCTCTACTAGCGGGAGGGCCGACGAGCAGTACTTC	CASSSTSGRADEQYF
TRBD1	few	TRBV5-1	TRBJ1-6	TGCGCCAGCAGTGAGACAGGGCTAGATTCACCCCTCCACTTT	CASSETGLDSPLHF
NA	few	TRBV30	TRBJ1-2	TGTGCCTGGAGTACCCCGGGGAGTCGTTATGGCTACACCTTC	CAWSTPGSRYGYTF
NA	many	TRBV5-1	TRBJ1-6	TGCGCCAGCAGCTTTCGGGGGGATTCACCCCTCCACTTT	CASSFRGDSPLHF
NA	many	TRBV6-5	TRBJ2-5	TGTGCCAGCAGTTACGCTCGGGGGCTAGAGACCCAGTACTTC	CASSYARGLETQYF
NA	NA	TRBV7-9	TRBJ2-5	TGTGCCAGCACCCTCTCCGGCGCTCAAGAGACCCAGTACTTC	CASTLSGAQETQYF
TRBD2	NA	TRBV4-3	TRBJ2-2	TGCGCCAGCAGCCAAAACGAGCGGGGCTCGCGTACCGGGGAGCTGTTTTTT	CASSQNERGSRTGELFF
TRBD1	NA	TRBV5-1	TRBJ2-3	TGCGCCAGCAGCCTCGGGGGGACAGGGACGACAGATACGCAGTATTTT	CASSLGGTGTTDTQYF
TRBD1	NA	TRBV12-3/TRBV12-4	TRBJ2-1	TGTGCCAGCAGTCCCCCCGGGACAGGGGGGGGCGGTGAGCAGTTCTTC	CASSPPGTGGGGEQFF
TRBD1	many	TRBV6-1	TRBJ1-1	TGTGCCAGCAGTCGAACGCGGACAGGGGAGAACACTGAAGCTTTCTTT	CASSRTRTGENTEAFF
NA	many	TRBV5-1	TRBJ2-7	TGCGCCAGCAGCTCCCAGGGTAGCGAGCAGTACTTC	CASSSQGSEQYF
TRBD2	NA	TRBV4-1	TRBJ2-1	TGCGCCAGCAGCCAAGATTTCCAAGCGGGAGTCGGAAATGAGCAGTTCTTC	CASSQDFQAGVGNEQFF
NA	many	TRBV29-1	TRBJ2-7	TGCAGCGTTGAAAAGGGGAGTCCCTACGAGCAGTACTTC	CSVEKGSPYEQYF
TRBD1	many	TRBV18	TRBJ2-1	TGTGCCAGCTCACGAGAACAGGGGAATGAGCAGTTCTTC	CASSREQGNEQFF
NA	many	TRBV25-1	TRBJ1-1	TGTGCCAGCAGTGAGGGCAGGGGAGGGTACACTGAAGCTTTCTTT	CASSEGRGGYTEAFF
NA	NA	TRBV5-5	TRBJ2-1	TGTGCCAGCAGCCGGACGGAATACAATGAGCAGTTCTTC	CASSRTEYNEQFF
TRBD2	few	TRBV5-5	TRBJ2-7	TGTGCCAGCAGCTTCCTACTAGCGGGAGCGGTTGAGCAGTACTTC	CASSFLLAGAVEQYF
TRBD1	many	TRBV25-1	TRBJ2-3	TGTGCCAGCAGTGAGGCTTGGGGGACAGGGTCGACAGATACGCAGTATTTT	CASSEAWGTGSTDTQYF